These 6 T cell receptor beta chains were sequenced from one sample in a study of preoperative IRX-2 immunotherapy in early breast cancer. Treatment: preoperative locoregional IRX-2 cytokine immunotherapy. Repertoires were generated with immunoSEQ multiplex PCR, while TCRdb's copy carries only in-frame clones and drops some. The table includes around 29,000 clones, 82% detected once. This material was acquired from a patient treated with IRX-2 immunotherapy. Receptors were obtained from a human donor with breast cancer.

In nucleotides, the CDR3 is TGTGCCAGCAGCTTCCAGTCGACTAGCGGGGGGGCAGATACGCAGTATTTT. Amino acids: CASSFQSTSGGADTQYF. V gene TRBV11-3 combines with J gene TRBJ2-3, with 14 bases matching TRBD2. Germline assignment: CDR1 SGHNT and CDR2 YENEEA. The CDR3 is 17 amino acids. V dropped 3 bases and J dropped 4; count of bases not matched to a gene: 6.

V gene TRBV6-8 combines with J gene TRBJ1-1, with TRBD1 matching over 7 bases. The CDR3 length is 18 residues. The V segment lost 7 bases and the J segment 1 base; nucleotides outside the gene matches: 18. Germline CDR1 reads MNHGY; CDR2 reads SAAAGT. The CDR3 nucleotides are TGTGCCAGCAAGTTAAGGGGGCCAGGGTCCGTCAAGAACACTGAAGCTTTCTTT. This sequence encodes CASKLRGPGSVKNTEAFF.

This chain uses TRBV7-1 with TRBJ2-7, with D tentatively TRBD2 (5 bases). TRBV7-1 is an open reading frame, and its role is uncertain. V lost 5 bases, J lost 7 bases, and 18 bases lay in between. The CDR3 is made up of 14 amino acids. The CDR3 nucleotides are TGTGCCAGCAGCCAACTCCGATCAACGGGAGAGCAGTACTTC. It specifies CASSQLRSTGEQYF.

This clone turned up a few times. The chain carries TRBV6-8 and TRBJ2-3; D is unresolved. The CDR3 sequence is 13 residues long. Germline V CDR1 and CDR2: MNHGY, SAAAGT. The germline V and J ends were trimmed by 4 bases and 2 bases, with 7 bases remaining between them. The CDR3 region has the DNA TGTGCCAGCAGTTTAGGTTACACAGATACGCAGTATTTT. It specifies CASSLGYTDTQYF.

This clone showed up just once. The chain links TRBV15 to TRBJ1-2, with D perhaps matching TRBD1 (5 bases). CDR1 and CDR2 from the germline V gene are LNHNV and YYDKDF (reference sequence). The CDR3 is made up of 14 amino acids. Trimming removed 3 bases from V and 3 bases from J, with 11 bases in between. The CDR3 is CATSRAGNDYGYTF. CDR3 nucleotide sequence: TGTGCCACCAGCAGGGCAGGGAACGACTATGGCTACACCTTC.

The V gene is TRBV7-7, the J gene TRBJ1-1; D may be TRBD1 (6 bases). CDR1 SSHAT and CDR2 FNYEAQ come from the germline V gene (reference sequence). V was cut by 3 bases and J by 9 bases, with 20 bases left in between. This CDR3 has 15 amino acids. CDR3 region: CASSFTGRQVKKAFF. The CDR3 region has the DNA TGTGCCAGCAGCTTCACGGGGAGACAGGTGAAAAAAGCTTTCTTT.